A single sample gave rise to the 12 T cell receptor beta chains below, sequenced in a study of T cells in Graves' hyperthyroidism and ophthalmopathy. Amplified TCR beta CDR3 regions came from RNA transcripts. The HTBI set primed first-round TCR CDR3 RT-PCR. One entry per CDR3 protein, called by TCRdb with MiXCR from the multiplex PCR reads. The table records roughly 400,000 distinct CDR3 sequences, 15% to 17% of them present only once. The sequenced sample was blood. The receptors originated from a woman aged 18-29 years with Graves' hyperthyroidism that later progressed to Graves' ophthalmopathy.

This clonotype has at least ten counts. V is TRBV18 and J is TRBJ2-3; D ambiguous. Trimming removed 3 bases at V and 0 bases at J, with 13 bases between. CDR1 and CDR2 (germline): KGHSH, LQKENI. The CDR3 covers 16 residues. In DNA form, the CDR3 reads TGTGCCAGCTCACCGTATACCCCTCGGAGCACAGATACGCAGTATTTT. As protein: CASSPYTPRSTDTQYF.

In this sample, this clonotype turned up many times. This chain links TRBV20-1 with TRBJ2-1; TRBD1 agrees at 7 bases. This CDR3 contains 12 residues. Trimming cost V 5 bases and J 8 bases; bases outside gene matches: 6. The germline gives CDR1 DFQATT, CDR2 SNEGSKA (reference sequence). The CDR3 DNA reads TGCAGTGCTGCCAGAGGGGGCGATGAGCAGTTCTTC. It translates to CSAARGGDEQFF.

The chain links TRBV27 to TRBJ1-5, with D possibly being TRBD1 (6 bases). V lost 2 bases to trimming and J lost 6 bases, with 11 bases between them. The germline CDR1 and CDR2 sequences are MNHEY and SMNVEV (reference sequence). The CDR3 is 14 residues long. The DNA for the CDR3 is TGTGCCAGCAGTTTAACCAGGGGAAGTCAGCCCCAGCATTTT. As protein: CASSLTRGSQPQHF.

A remark on this clonotype: A much larger clone sits a single nucleotide away, making a read error possible. The chain is built from TRBV7-8 and TRBJ2-5, with D hard to call. CDR1 is SGHVS and CDR2 is FQNEAQ in the germline V gene. CDR3 size: 13 residues. V lost 6 bases and J 4 bases, leaving 12 bases between the germline ends. CDR3 sequence reads: CASRPRGRETQYF. The CDR3 nucleotides are TGTGCCAGCAGACCGAGAGGCAGAGAGACCCAGTACTTC.

This clonotype was observed many times. The chain joins TRBV20-1 to TRBJ2-5; D is uncertain. V dropped 3 bases and J dropped 2 bases, with 7 bases sitting between them. The CDR3 has 12 residues. Per germline, CDR1 DFQATT and CDR2 SNEGSKA (reference sequence). The CDR3 loop is CSARTLQETQYF. CDR3 DNA: TGCAGTGCTAGGACGTTACAAGAGACCCAGTACTTC.

Only a few counts were recorded for this clonotype. The chain is built from TRBV18 and TRBJ2-1, with D unclear. CDR1 and CDR2 from the germline V gene are KGHSH and LQKENI. V was trimmed by 6 bases and J by 6 bases, leaving 9 bases between them. The CDR3 covers 12 residues. CDR3 sequence: CASSTRGNEQFF. The DNA of the CDR3 is TGTGCCAGCTCCACCAGAGGCAATGAGCAGTTCTTC.

This clonotype was observed at least ten times. The chain employs TRBV12-3 or TRBV12-4 and TRBJ2-7; 10 bases align to TRBD2. The CDR3 runs 11 residues. After removal of 5 bases from V and 11 bases from J, the junction contained 3 bases not matched to a gene. For the CDR3, the DNA is TGTGCCAGCAGTACCGGGACTAGCGAGTACTTC. Translation gives CASSTGTSEYF.

The V and J genes are TRBV19 and TRBJ1-1; 10 nucleotides agree with TRBD1. V dropped 3 bases and J dropped 5; count of bases not matched to a gene: 9. This CDR3 comprises 16 residues. Germline CDR1 LNHDA, CDR2 SQIVND (reference sequence). CDR3 sequence reads: CASSIGDRGRGTEAFF. CDR3 nucleotide sequence: TGTGCCAGTAGTATTGGTGACAGGGGGCGAGGGACTGAAGCTTTCTTT.

There are many counts of this clonotype. V is TRBV28 and J is TRBJ2-3, with 7 nucleotides matching TRBD1. This CDR3 comprises 14 residues. Germline lookup yields CDR1 MDHEN and CDR2 SYDVKM. Trimming took 4 bases from V and 1 from J; bases not matched to a gene: 2. CDR3: CASSSGQRTDTQYF. CDR3 coding DNA: TGTGCCAGCAGTTCGGGACAGCGCACAGATACGCAGTATTTT.

This clonotype was seen only a few times. V is TRBV19 and J is TRBJ2-1; D possibly corresponds to TRBD2 (7 bases). V lost 3 bases, J lost 8 bases, and 17 bases lay in between. Germline CDR1 and CDR2: LNHDA and SQIVND (reference sequence). This CDR3 comprises 15 residues. The CDR3 here is CASSIPAGQRDEQFF. The CDR3 coding sequence is TGTGCCAGTAGTATTCCAGCGGGACAAAGGGATGAGCAGTTCTTC.

This clonotype was observed at least ten times. The CDR3, as DNA: TGTGCCAGCAGCTCGGGACTAGCGGCAGATACGCAGTATTTT. As protein: CASSSGLAADTQYF. The rearrangement uses TRBV6-2 or TRBV6-3 and TRBJ2-3; 11 bases match TRBD2. Germline CDR1 and CDR2: MNHEY and SVGEGT. V trimming: 6 bases; J trimming: 4 bases; junction bases outside the gene matches: 3. The CDR3 is 14 residues long.

Many counts were recorded for this clonotype. The V gene is TRBV6-1, the J gene TRBJ2-5; TRBD2 matches at 8 bases. The germline V gene encodes CDR1 MNHNS and CDR2 SASEGT. This CDR3 has 13 residues. J was trimmed by 4 bases and V by 6 bases; bases with no gene match: 4. Here the CDR3 DNA reads TGTGCCAGCAGACCGCTAGCGGGAGAGACCCAGTACTTC. Translated: CASRPLAGETQYF.